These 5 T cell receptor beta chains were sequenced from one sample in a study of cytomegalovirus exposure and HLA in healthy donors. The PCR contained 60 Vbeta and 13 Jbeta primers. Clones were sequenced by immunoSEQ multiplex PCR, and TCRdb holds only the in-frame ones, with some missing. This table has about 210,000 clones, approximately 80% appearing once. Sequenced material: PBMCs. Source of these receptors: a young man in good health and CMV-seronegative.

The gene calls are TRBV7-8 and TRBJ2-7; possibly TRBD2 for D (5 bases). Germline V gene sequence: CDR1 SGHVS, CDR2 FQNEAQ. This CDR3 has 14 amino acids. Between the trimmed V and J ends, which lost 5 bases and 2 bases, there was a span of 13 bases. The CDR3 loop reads CASSRTSRTYEQYF. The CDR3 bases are TGTGCCAGCAGCCGGACTTCCCGGACCTACGAGCAGTACTTC.

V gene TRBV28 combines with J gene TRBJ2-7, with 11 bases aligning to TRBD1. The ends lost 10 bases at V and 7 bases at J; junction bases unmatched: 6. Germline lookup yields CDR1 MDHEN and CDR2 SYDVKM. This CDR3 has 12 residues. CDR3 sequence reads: CATGQGAWEQYF. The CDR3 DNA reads TGTGCCACAGGACAGGGGGCGTGGGAGCAGTACTTC.

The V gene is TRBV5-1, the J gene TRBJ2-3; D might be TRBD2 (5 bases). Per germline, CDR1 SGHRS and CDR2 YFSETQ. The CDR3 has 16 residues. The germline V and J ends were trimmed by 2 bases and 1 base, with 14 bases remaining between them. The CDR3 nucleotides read TGCGCCAGCAGCTTTAATTTGGCGGAGGGCACAGATACGCAGTATTTT. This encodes CASSFNLAEGTDTQYF.

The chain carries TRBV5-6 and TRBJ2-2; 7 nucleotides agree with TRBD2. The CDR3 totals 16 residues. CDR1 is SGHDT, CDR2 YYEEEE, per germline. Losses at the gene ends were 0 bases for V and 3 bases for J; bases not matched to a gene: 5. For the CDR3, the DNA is TGTGCCAGCAGCTTGGCGCTAGCGGTGGACACCGGGGAGCTGTTTTTT. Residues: CASSLALAVDTGELFF.

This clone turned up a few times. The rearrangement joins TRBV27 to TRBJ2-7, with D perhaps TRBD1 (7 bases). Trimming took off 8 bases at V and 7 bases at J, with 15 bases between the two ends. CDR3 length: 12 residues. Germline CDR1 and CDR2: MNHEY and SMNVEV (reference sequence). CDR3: CASARGAGEQYF. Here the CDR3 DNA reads TGTGCCAGCGCCAGGGGGGCCGGAGAGCAGTACTTC.